This T cell receptor beta chain was documented in a study of graft-versus-host responses after intestinal transplantation. Study-wide context: Multivisceral, liver-intestinal, or isolated intestinal grafts went to recipients. Findings and limits, study-wide: When patients had graft-donor T cell macrochimerism, their allografts held high graft-versus-host to host-versus-graft clonal ratios. Early HvG declines after transplant were associated with peak circulating GvH clone levels. Recipient marrow showed GvH clones, some seen first in ileum or blood.

A remark on this clone: The antigen remains undetermined.

Libraries were prepared by immunoSEQ multiplex PCR; TCRdb keeps only in-frame clonotypes and omits some of them. This repertoire shows about 86,000 clones, about nine tenths found once; its top ten account for more than 0.25%. The CDR3 totals 19 residues. Germline V CDR1 and CDR2: GTSNPN, SVGIG (reference sequence). V was pared by 0 bases and J by 3 bases, with 14 bases of the junction left unmatched. The chain joins TRBV30 to TRBJ1-4, with 9 positions matching TRBD1. This receptor was identified in a human donor who was the organ donor for an intestinal transplant. This specimen was unstimulated CD4+ T cells sorted from spleen or lymph node cells, taken before transplant. CDR3 region: CAWSVRTGVLAWANEKLFF. The CDR3 coding sequence is TGTGCCTGGAGTGTACGGACAGGGGTGTTGGCTTGGGCTAATGAAAAACTGTTTTTT.